Listed below are T cell receptor beta chains from one sample, sequenced in a study of OX40 agonist ivuxolimab in advanced cancers. The repertoire was sequenced with immunoSEQ multiplex PCR; TCRdb's copy has only in-frame clones and lacks some. The sample carries some 80,000 clones, about 80% recorded once. The sequenced sample was CD4+ or CD8+ T cells sorted from blood, obtained in a trial of the OX40 agonist ivuxolimab. The receptors were sampled from an adult with an advanced solid tumor such as melanoma, head and neck, liver or kidney cancer. CDR3s include the opening cysteine and the closing phenylalanine or tryptophan. The D gene is left open where the match is weak. Not every row has a clone size; where given, it reads once, few, many or a size class.

DNA: TGTGCCAGCGCAGGGATCTCGTCTACCGGGGAGCTGTTTTTT
CDR3: CASAGISSTGELFF
V: TRBV18
J: TRBJ2-2
size: few
D: -

DNA: TGCGCCAGCAGCGATCAGGGACGGGAGACCCAGTACTTC
CDR3: CASSDQGRETQYF
V: TRBV5-1
J: TRBJ2-5
size: -
D: -

DNA: TGCGCCAGCAGCTTGGCCATGGGCACTGAAGCTTTCTTT
CDR3: CASSLAMGTEAFF
V: TRBV5-1
J: TRBJ1-1
size: -
D: -

DNA: TGTGCCTGGAGGGGAGACAGGGGAACTTTCTTT
CDR3: CAWRGDRGTFF
V: TRBV30
J: TRBJ1-1
size: -
D: TRBD1

DNA: TGTGCCAGCAGCTCCCTGGGGTCGAACACTGAAGCTTTCTTT
CDR3: CASSSLGSNTEAFF
V: TRBV7-9
J: TRBJ1-1
size: -
D: -

DNA: TGTGCCTGGAGTGGGGGACTAGCGAGCACAGATACGCAGTATTTT
CDR3: CAWSGGLASTDTQYF
V: TRBV30
J: TRBJ2-3
size: -
D: TRBD2

DNA: TGTGCCAGCAGCATGGACAGGGTAACTGAAGCTTTCTTT
CDR3: CASSMDRVTEAFF
V: TRBV5-4
J: TRBJ1-1
size: -
D: TRBD1

DNA: TGTGCCAGCATTGAGCGAGGGGCAACTAATGAAAAACTGTTTTTT
CDR3: CASIERGATNEKLFF
V: TRBV28
J: TRBJ1-4
size: -
D: -

DNA: TGTGCCAGCAGTTCGAACAGGGATCAGGACGGGGAGCTGTTTTTT
CDR3: CASSSNRDQDGELFF
V: TRBV28
J: TRBJ2-2
size: once
D: -

DNA: TGCGCCAGCAGCCCGGGGCCGCAAGATACGCAGTATTTT
CDR3: CASSPGPQDTQYF
V: TRBV5-1
J: TRBJ2-3
size: -
D: -

DNA: TGCGCCAGCAGCCCACAGGGATCAACGGAGACCCAGTACTTC
CDR3: CASSPQGSTETQYF
V: TRBV5-1
J: TRBJ2-5
size: -
D: -

DNA: TGCGCCAGCAGCTCGAGACCGGGCCTCGCTAACTATGGCTACACCTTC
CDR3: CASSSRPGLANYGYTF
V: TRBV5-1
J: TRBJ1-2
size: -
D: -

DNA: TGTGCCAGCAGCTTAGCTGGGACTAGCGGGAGTGAGCAGTTCTTC
CDR3: CASSLAGTSGSEQFF
V: TRBV7-9
J: TRBJ2-1
size: -
D: TRBD2

DNA: TGTGCCAGCAGGAGCGGGACAGGGGGCAACACAGATACGCAGTATTTT
CDR3: CASRSGTGGNTDTQYF
V: TRBV2
J: TRBJ2-3
size: -
D: TRBD1

DNA: TGCGCCAGCAGCCCCGAGACAGGGCTACGAAACACCATATATTTT
CDR3: CASSPETGLRNTIYF
V: TRBV5-1
J: TRBJ1-3
size: -
D: TRBD1

DNA: TGTGCCAGCAGTTTATCGAGATTAGATACGCAGTATTTT
CDR3: CASSLSRLDTQYF
V: TRBV27
J: TRBJ2-3
size: -
D: -

DNA: TGTGCCAGCAGCTTAACGTGGGCAGGGTACATAACTGAAGCTTTCTTT
CDR3: CASSLTWAGYITEAFF
V: TRBV7-3
J: TRBJ1-1
size: -
D: -

DNA: TGTGCCAGCGAGGGAGACAGGGTAGGAAACACCATATATTTT
CDR3: CASEGDRVGNTIYF
V: TRBV6-4
J: TRBJ1-3
size: -
D: TRBD1

DNA: TGCAGCGTCACCCGGGACAGTGACAATGAGCAGTTCTTC
CDR3: CSVTRDSDNEQFF
V: TRBV29-1
J: TRBJ2-1
size: -
D: TRBD1

DNA: TGTGCCAGCAGAGTAGCGGGAAATATGTACGAGCAGTACTTC
CDR3: CASRVAGNMYEQYF
V: TRBV7-9
J: TRBJ2-7
size: -
D: TRBD2

DNA: TGTGCCAGCAGTTATGGGGGAGGCTCTGGAAACACCATATATTTT
CDR3: CASSYGGGSGNTIYF
V: TRBV28
J: TRBJ1-3
size: once
D: -

DNA: TGCAGCGTTGGATCGGGACAGGGGGCTAGTGGCTACACCTTC
CDR3: CSVGSGQGASGYTF
V: TRBV29-1
J: TRBJ1-2
size: -
D: TRBD1

DNA: TGTGCCAGCAGCTTTGACCCTGGACAGACCCAGTACTTC
CDR3: CASSFDPGQTQYF
V: TRBV7-3
J: TRBJ2-5
size: -
D: -

DNA: TGTGCCACAAGACAGGGGGCCAATAACTATGGCTACACCTTC
CDR3: CATRQGANNYGYTF
V: TRBV6-1
J: TRBJ1-2
size: -
D: TRBD1

DNA: TGTGCCATCACCGACAGAGGTGGCTACACCTTC
CDR3: CAITDRGGYTF
V: TRBV10-3
J: TRBJ1-2
size: -
D: -

DNA: TGTGCCAGCAGTACCTGGGGCAGGTCAACCTTC
CDR3: CASSTWGRSTF
V: TRBV6-5
J: TRBJ1-2
size: few
D: -

DNA: TGTGCCAGCAGTTACTCGGGCCCAACCTACGAGCAGTACTTC
CDR3: CASSYSGPTYEQYF
V: TRBV6-5
J: TRBJ2-7
size: -
D: -

DNA: TGTGCCAGCAGTGAATCTTCCGCCTCTGGAAACACCATATATTTT
CDR3: CASSESSASGNTIYF
V: TRBV6-1
J: TRBJ1-3
size: -
D: -

DNA: TGTGCCAGCAGTCGGCCAGGGTATGGCTACACCTTC
CDR3: CASSRPGYGYTF
V: TRBV6-5
J: TRBJ1-2
size: -
D: -

DNA: TGCGCCAGCAGCCAAACAAATCAGAACATTCAGTACTTC
CDR3: CASSQTNQNIQYF
V: TRBV4-1
J: TRBJ2-4
size: -
D: -

DNA: TGTGCCAGCAGAGGCGGGAACTATGGCTACACCTTC
CDR3: CASRGGNYGYTF
V: TRBV6-6
J: TRBJ1-2
size: -
D: -

DNA: TGTGCCAGCCTACGACAGGGGACAGGCTATGGCTACACCTTC
CDR3: CASLRQGTGYGYTF
V: TRBV9
J: TRBJ1-2
size: -
D: TRBD1